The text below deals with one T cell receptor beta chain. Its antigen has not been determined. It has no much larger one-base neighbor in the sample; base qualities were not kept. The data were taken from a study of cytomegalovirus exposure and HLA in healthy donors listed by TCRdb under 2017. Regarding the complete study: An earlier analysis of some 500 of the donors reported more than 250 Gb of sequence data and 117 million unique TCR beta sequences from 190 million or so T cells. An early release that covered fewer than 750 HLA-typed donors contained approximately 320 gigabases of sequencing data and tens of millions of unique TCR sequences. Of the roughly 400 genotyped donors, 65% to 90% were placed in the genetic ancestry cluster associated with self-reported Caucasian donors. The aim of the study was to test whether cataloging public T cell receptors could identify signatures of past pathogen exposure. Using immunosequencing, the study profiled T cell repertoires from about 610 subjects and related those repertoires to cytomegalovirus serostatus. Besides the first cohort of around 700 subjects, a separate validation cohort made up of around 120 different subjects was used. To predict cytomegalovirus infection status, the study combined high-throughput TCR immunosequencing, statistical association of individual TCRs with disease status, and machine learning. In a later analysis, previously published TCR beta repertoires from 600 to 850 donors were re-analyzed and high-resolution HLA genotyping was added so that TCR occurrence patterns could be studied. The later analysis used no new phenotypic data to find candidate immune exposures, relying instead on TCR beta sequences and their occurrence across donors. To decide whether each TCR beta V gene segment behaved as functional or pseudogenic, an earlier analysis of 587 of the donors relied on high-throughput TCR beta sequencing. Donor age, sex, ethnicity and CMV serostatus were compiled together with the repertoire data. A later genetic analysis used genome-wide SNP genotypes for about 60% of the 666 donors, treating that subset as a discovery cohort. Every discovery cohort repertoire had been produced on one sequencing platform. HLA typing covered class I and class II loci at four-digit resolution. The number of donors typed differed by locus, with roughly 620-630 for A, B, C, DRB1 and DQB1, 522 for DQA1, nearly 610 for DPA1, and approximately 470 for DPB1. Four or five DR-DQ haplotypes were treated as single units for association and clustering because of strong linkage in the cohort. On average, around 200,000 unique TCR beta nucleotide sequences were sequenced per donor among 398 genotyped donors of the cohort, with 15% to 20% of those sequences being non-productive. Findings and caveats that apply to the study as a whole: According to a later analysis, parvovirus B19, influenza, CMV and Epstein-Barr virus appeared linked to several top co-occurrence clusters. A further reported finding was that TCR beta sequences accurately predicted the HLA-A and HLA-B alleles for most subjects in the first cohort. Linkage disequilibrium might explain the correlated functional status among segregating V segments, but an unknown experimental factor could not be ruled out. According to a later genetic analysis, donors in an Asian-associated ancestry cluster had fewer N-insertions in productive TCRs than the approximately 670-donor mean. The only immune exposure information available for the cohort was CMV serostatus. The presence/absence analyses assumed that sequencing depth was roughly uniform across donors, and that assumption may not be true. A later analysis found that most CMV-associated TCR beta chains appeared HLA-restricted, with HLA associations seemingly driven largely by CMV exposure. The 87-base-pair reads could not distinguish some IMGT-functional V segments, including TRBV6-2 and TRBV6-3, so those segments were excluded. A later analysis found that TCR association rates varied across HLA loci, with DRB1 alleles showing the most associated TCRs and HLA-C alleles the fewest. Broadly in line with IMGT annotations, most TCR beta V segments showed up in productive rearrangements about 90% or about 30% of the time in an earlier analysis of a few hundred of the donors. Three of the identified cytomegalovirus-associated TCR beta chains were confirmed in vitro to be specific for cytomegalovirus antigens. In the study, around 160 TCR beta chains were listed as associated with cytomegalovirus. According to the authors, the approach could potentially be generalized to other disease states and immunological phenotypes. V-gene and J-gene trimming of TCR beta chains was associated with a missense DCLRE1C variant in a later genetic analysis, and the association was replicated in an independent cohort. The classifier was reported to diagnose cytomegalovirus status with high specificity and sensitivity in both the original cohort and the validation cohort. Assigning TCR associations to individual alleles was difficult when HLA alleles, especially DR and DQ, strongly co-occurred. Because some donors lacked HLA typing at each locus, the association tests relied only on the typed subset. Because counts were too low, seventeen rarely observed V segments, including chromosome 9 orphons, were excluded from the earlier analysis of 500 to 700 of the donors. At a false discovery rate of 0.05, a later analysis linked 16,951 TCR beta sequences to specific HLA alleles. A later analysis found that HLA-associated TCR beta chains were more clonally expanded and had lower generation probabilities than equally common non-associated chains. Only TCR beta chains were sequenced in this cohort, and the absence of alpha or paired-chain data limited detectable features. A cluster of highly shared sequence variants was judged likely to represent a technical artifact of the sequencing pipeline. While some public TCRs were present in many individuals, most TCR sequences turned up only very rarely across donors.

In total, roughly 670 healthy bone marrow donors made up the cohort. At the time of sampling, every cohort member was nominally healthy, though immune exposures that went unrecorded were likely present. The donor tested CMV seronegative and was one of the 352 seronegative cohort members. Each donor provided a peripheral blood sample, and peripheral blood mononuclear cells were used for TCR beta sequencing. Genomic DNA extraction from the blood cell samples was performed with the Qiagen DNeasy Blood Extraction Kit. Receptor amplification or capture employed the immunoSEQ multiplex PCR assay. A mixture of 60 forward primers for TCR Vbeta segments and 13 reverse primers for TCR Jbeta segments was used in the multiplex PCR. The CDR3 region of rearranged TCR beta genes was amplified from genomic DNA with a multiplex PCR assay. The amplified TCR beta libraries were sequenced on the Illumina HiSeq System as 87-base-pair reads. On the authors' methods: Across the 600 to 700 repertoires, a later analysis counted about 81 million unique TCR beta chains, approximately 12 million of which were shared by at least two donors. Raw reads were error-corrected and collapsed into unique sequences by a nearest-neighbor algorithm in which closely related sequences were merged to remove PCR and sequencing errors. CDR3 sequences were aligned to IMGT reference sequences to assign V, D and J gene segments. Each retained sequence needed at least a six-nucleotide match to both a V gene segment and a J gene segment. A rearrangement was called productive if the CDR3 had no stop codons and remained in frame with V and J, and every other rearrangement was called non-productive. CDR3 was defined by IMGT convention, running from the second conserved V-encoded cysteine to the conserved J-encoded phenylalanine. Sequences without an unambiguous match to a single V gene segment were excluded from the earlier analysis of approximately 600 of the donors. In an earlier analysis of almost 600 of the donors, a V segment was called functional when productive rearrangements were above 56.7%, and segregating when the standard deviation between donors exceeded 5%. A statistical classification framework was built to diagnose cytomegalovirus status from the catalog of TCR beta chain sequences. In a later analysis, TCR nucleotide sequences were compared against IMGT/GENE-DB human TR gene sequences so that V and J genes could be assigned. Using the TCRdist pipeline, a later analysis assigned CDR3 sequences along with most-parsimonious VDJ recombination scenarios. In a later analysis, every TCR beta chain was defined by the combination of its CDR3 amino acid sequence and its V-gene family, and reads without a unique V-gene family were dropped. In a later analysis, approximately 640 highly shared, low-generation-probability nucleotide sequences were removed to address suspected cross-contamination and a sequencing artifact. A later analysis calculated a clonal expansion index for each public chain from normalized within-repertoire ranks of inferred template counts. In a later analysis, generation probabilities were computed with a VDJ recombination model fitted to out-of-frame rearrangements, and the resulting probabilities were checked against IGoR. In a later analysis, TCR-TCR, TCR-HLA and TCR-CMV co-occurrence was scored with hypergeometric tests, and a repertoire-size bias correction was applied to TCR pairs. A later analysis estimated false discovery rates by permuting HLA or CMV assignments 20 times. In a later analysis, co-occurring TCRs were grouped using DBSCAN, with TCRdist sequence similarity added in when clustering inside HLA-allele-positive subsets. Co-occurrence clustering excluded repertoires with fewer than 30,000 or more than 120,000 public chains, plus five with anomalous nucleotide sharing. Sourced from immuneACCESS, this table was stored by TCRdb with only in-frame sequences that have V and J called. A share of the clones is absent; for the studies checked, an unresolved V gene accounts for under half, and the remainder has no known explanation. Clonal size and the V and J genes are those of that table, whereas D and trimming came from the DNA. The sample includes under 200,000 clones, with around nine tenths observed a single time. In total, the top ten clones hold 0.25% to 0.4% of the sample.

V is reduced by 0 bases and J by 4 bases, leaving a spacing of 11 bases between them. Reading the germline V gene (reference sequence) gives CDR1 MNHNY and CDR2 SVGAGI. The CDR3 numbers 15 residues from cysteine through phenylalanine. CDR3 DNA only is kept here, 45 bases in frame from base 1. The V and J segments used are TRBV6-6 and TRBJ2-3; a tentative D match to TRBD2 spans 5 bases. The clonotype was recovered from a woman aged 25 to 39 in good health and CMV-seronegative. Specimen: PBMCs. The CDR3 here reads CASSYSPPGADTQYF. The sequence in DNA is TGTGCCAGCAGTTACTCGCCCCCCGGGGCAGATACGCAGTATTTT.